This T cell receptor beta chain was sequenced for a study of CD8 T cells in ankylosing spondylitis. Study results and caveats: Characteristic of ankylosing spondylitis blood, it appeared, was a TCR beta motif comprising several highly homologous variants. Peripheral blood held disease-linked clones only at relatively low frequency, and these were CD8+. Some of these motif variants have turned up before, in reports on reactive arthritis synovial fluid and blood.

One entry per CDR3 protein, called by TCRdb with MiXCR from the 5' RACE reads. The sample records about 800,000 distinct CDR3 sequences, roughly 10% being singletons. This clonotype was detected only a few times. The target antigen is unknown. The germline CDR1 and CDR2 sequences are SNHLY and FYNNEI. The CDR3 is made up of 14 amino acids. Trimming stripped 5 bases from V and 5 bases from J, with 12 bases between. The clonotype originates from a male donor with ankylosing spondylitis. Sequencing input: blood, either unsorted or a sorted T cell fraction (not recorded which). The chain carries TRBV2 and TRBJ2-2; a possible D gene is TRBD2 (6 bases). CDR3 nucleotides: TGTGCCAGCAGTCGGGACTCCTTTACCGGGGAGCTGTTTTTT. Translating gives CASSRDSFTGELFF.